A selection of T cell receptor beta chains follows, all from one sample in a study of control samples from healthy donors and cancer patients. The assay was immunoSEQ multiplex PCR, and TCRdb's table has in-frame clones only and misses some. The sample holds 95,000 to 150,000 clones; 91% are singletons and the top ten take 7.8%. Sequencing used blood. These receptors were taken from a woman aged 18-29 years in good health. CDR3s include the opening cysteine and the closing phenylalanine or tryptophan. The D gene is left open where the match is weak. Size values are once, few and many counts, or a class for expanded clones, and some rows have none.

V: TRBV4-3; size: NA; D: NA; J: TRBJ2-7; DNA: TGCGCCAGCAGCCAAGCACAAGGGCGGAACGAGCAGTACTTC; CDR3: CASSQAQGRNEQYF
V: TRBV2; size: NA; D: TRBD2; J: TRBJ2-5; DNA: TGTGCCAGCAGACTAGCGGGGGGACAAGAGACCCAGTACTTC; CDR3: CASRLAGGQETQYF
V: TRBV19; size: once; D: NA; J: TRBJ1-1; DNA: TGTGCCAGTAGTATTCCACAGCACCTCAACACTGAAGCTTTCTTT; CDR3: CASSIPQHLNTEAFF
V: TRBV7-3; size: NA; D: NA; J: TRBJ1-1; DNA: TGTGCCAGCAGCACTTCGTCCGGCACTGAAGCTTTCTTT; CDR3: CASSTSSGTEAFF
V: TRBV2; size: once; D: TRBD1; J: TRBJ1-6; DNA: TGTGCCAGCAGTGAATGGGGGTCTGGACAGGGGCAGATATATGGGGATTCACCCCTCCACTTT; CDR3: CASSEWGSGQGQIYGDSPLHF
V: TRBV6-2/TRBV6-3; size: NA; D: TRBD2; J: TRBJ2-5; DNA: TGTGCCAGCAGCCCCCACCCGGGACTAGCGGGGTGGGAGACCCAGTACTTC; CDR3: CASSPHPGLAGWETQYF
V: TRBV29-1; size: NA; D: NA; J: TRBJ2-3; DNA: TGCAGCGTTTCGGGCGTAAAGGGCACAGATACGCAGTATTTT; CDR3: CSVSGVKGTDTQYF
V: TRBV13; size: NA; D: NA; J: TRBJ1-1; DNA: TGTGCCAGCAGACTGAACACTGAAGCTTTCTTT; CDR3: CASRLNTEAFF
V: TRBV29-1; size: NA; D: NA; J: TRBJ2-3; DNA: TGCAGCGTTGTCCCACCGGGACTGGGCACAGATACGCAGTATTTT; CDR3: CSVVPPGLGTDTQYF
V: TRBV6-2/TRBV6-3; size: NA; D: TRBD2; J: TRBJ2-3; DNA: TGTGCCAGCAGTTCCCCGGGGAGGGGAGATACGCAGTATTTT; CDR3: CASSSPGRGDTQYF
V: TRBV2; size: NA; D: NA; J: TRBJ1-4; DNA: TGTGCCAGCAGACCTAGACAAGGTCAACTGTTTTTT; CDR3: CASRPRQGQLFF
V: TRBV7-2; size: NA; D: NA; J: TRBJ2-1; DNA: TGTGCCAGCAGCAGAGGGACTGCCACGAATGAGCAGTTCTTC; CDR3: CASSRGTATNEQFF
V: TRBV5-1; size: NA; D: NA; J: TRBJ2-4; DNA: TGCGCCAGCAGGCGCCAGATCCTAAGGGGTGCCATTCAGTACTTC; CDR3: CASRRQILRGAIQYF
V: TRBV5-1; size: NA; D: NA; J: TRBJ2-3; DNA: TGCGCCAGCAGCTTGAAGAGGGAGGCAGATACGCAGTATTTT; CDR3: CASSLKREADTQYF
V: TRBV10-3; size: NA; D: TRBD1; J: TRBJ2-5; DNA: TGTGCCATCAGGGACAGGGAAGAGACCCAGTACTTC; CDR3: CAIRDREETQYF
V: TRBV5-4; size: once; D: TRBD2; J: TRBJ2-3; DNA: TGTGCCAGCAGCTTGAGAGCGGGACTCACAGATACGCAGTATTTT; CDR3: CASSLRAGLTDTQYF
V: TRBV3-1/TRBV3-2; size: NA; D: NA; J: TRBJ2-7; DNA: TGTGCCAGCAGACCCGCGGGACCTCTGCTCTACGAGCAGTACTTC; CDR3: CASRPAGPLLYEQYF
V: TRBV9; size: once; D: NA; J: TRBJ2-1; DNA: TGTGCCAGCAGCGTAGAACTGGGTCTGGGTGAGCAGTTCTTC; CDR3: CASSVELGLGEQFF
V: TRBV10-1; size: NA; D: NA; J: TRBJ2-7; DNA: TGCGCCAGCAGTGAGTCCGGGTCTATAGCCTACGAGCAGTACTTC; CDR3: CASSESGSIAYEQYF
V: TRBV6-1; size: NA; D: TRBD1; J: TRBJ2-7; DNA: TGTGCCAGCAGTCCCGACAGGGTATCCTACGAGCAGTACTTC; CDR3: CASSPDRVSYEQYF
V: TRBV12-5; size: NA; D: TRBD2; J: TRBJ2-2; DNA: TGTGCTAGTGCCCCGGGACTATACGACACCGGGGAGCTGTTTTTT; CDR3: CASAPGLYDTGELFF
V: TRBV4-3; size: few; D: TRBD1; J: TRBJ1-2; DNA: TGCGCCAGCAGCCAAGCTGACAGGGATGGCTACACCTTC; CDR3: CASSQADRDGYTF
V: TRBV7-9; size: NA; D: NA; J: TRBJ1-1; DNA: TGTGCCAGCAGGCCCACAGGACCCGGAGCTTTCTTT; CDR3: CASRPTGPGAFF
V: TRBV29-1; size: NA; D: TRBD1; J: TRBJ1-1; DNA: TGCAGCGTTGAAAGAGACAGGGGCGGATACACTGAAGCTTTCTTT; CDR3: CSVERDRGGYTEAFF
V: TRBV29-1; size: few; D: TRBD1; J: TRBJ1-1; DNA: TGCAGCGTTGCGGACAGGGTGAACACTGAAGCTTTCTTT; CDR3: CSVADRVNTEAFF
V: TRBV2; size: NA; D: TRBD1; J: TRBJ2-1; DNA: TGTGCCAGCAGTGATCCTAGGACAGGGGACAATGAGCAGTTCTTC; CDR3: CASSDPRTGDNEQFF
V: TRBV7-3; size: NA; D: TRBD2; J: TRBJ2-7; DNA: TGTGCCAGCAGCGAGATAGCGGGAGACGACGAGCAGTACTTC; CDR3: CASSEIAGDDEQYF
V: TRBV4-1; size: NA; D: TRBD2; J: TRBJ2-7; DNA: TGCGCCAGCAGCCAACCCTCCCAGAGGGTAGCGGGTTCAGTCGAGCAGTACTTC; CDR3: CASSQPSQRVAGSVEQYF
V: TRBV24-1; size: NA; D: TRBD1; J: TRBJ2-1; DNA: TGTGCCACCAGTGACCGGTTAACAGGGGGCTGGAATGAGCAGTTCTTC; CDR3: CATSDRLTGGWNEQFF
V: TRBV7-9; size: NA; D: NA; J: TRBJ2-1; DNA: TGTGCCAGCAGCTTAGTCAGGGGATGGACCTACAATGAGCAGTTCTTC; CDR3: CASSLVRGWTYNEQFF
V: TRBV27; size: NA; D: NA; J: TRBJ2-1; DNA: TGTGCCAGCAGTTTATGGCGCGGGGCTGAGCAGTTCTTC; CDR3: CASSLWRGAEQFF
V: TRBV7-2; size: NA; D: NA; J: TRBJ2-3; DNA: TGTGCCAGCAGCTTAGGAGGGGGTGGCACAGATACGCAGTATTTT; CDR3: CASSLGGGGTDTQYF
V: TRBV15; size: NA; D: TRBD1; J: TRBJ1-5; DNA: TGTGCCACCGGGACAGGGACCCATCAGCCCCAGCATTTT; CDR3: CATGTGTHQPQHF
V: TRBV5-1; size: once; D: TRBD2; J: TRBJ2-7; DNA: TGCGCCAGCAGCCCACAAAAGGGGACTAGGCTCAACGAGCAGTACTTC; CDR3: CASSPQKGTRLNEQYF
V: TRBV10-1; size: NA; D: NA; J: TRBJ2-3; DNA: TGCGCAGGCCCCAGTGGGGGTAACGACACAGATACGCAGTATTTT; CDR3: CAGPSGGNDTDTQYF
V: TRBV30; size: NA; D: NA; J: TRBJ2-7; DNA: TGTGCCTGGAGTCCCCCGACACACACGGGCTACGAGCAGTACTTC; CDR3: CAWSPPTHTGYEQYF
V: TRBV5-8; size: NA; D: NA; J: TRBJ2-3; DNA: TGTGCCAGCAGCTTGGGGGGGTTTCCGGGCCTTGGAACAGATACGCAGTATTTT; CDR3: CASSLGGFPGLGTDTQYF
V: TRBV7-2; size: few; D: TRBD2; J: TRBJ2-7; DNA: TGTGCCAGCAGCTTTACTAGCGGGAGTAGTCCCTACGAGCAGTACTTC; CDR3: CASSFTSGSSPYEQYF
V: TRBV19; size: NA; D: TRBD1; J: TRBJ1-2; DNA: TGTGCCAGTAGCCTCACACCGGGACAGATCATTTATGGCTACACCTTC; CDR3: CASSLTPGQIIYGYTF
V: TRBV4-2; size: NA; D: TRBD1; J: TRBJ2-7; DNA: TGTGCCAGCAGCCAAGCCCTGGACAGGGAGTACGAGCAGTACTTC; CDR3: CASSQALDREYEQYF
V: TRBV28; size: NA; D: NA; J: TRBJ2-3; DNA: TGTGCCAGCAACCCTTCGCAGGGTACGCAGTATTTT; CDR3: CASNPSQGTQYF
V: TRBV6-1; size: NA; D: NA; J: TRBJ1-6; DNA: TGTGCCAGCAGTGAAGGAAAATATAATTCACCCCTCCACTTT; CDR3: CASSEGKYNSPLHF
V: TRBV6-5; size: few; D: NA; J: TRBJ2-3; DNA: TGTGCCAGCAGTTACTTAGCGGCCGGCACAGATACGCAGTATTTT; CDR3: CASSYLAAGTDTQYF
V: TRBV30; size: NA; D: NA; J: TRBJ2-2; DNA: TGTGCCTGGTCCACGGGACTGACATTTCCCGGGGAGCTGTTTTTT; CDR3: CAWSTGLTFPGELFF
V: TRBV10-3; size: NA; D: NA; J: TRBJ1-2; DNA: TGTGCCAATGGGACGTACGGCTACACCTTC; CDR3: CANGTYGYTF
V: TRBV7-2; size: NA; D: NA; J: TRBJ2-1; DNA: TGTGCCAGCAGTTCACTTTCGGTGTTAGAGCAGTTCTTC; CDR3: CASSSLSVLEQFF
V: TRBV11-2; size: NA; D: NA; J: TRBJ2-2; DNA: TGTGCCAGCAGACCTGACTCCTACACCGGGGAGCTGTTTTTT; CDR3: CASRPDSYTGELFF
V: TRBV7-6; size: NA; D: NA; J: TRBJ2-1; DNA: TGTGCCAGCAGCTTAGCTAGTACGTCTAGCGTAACCTACAATGAGCAGTTCTTC; CDR3: CASSLASTSSVTYNEQFF
V: TRBV28; size: NA; D: NA; J: TRBJ1-2; DNA: TGTGCCAGCAGTTCCTCGGGGGATGGTGGCTACACCTTC; CDR3: CASSSSGDGGYTF
V: TRBV7-2; size: NA; D: NA; J: TRBJ1-1; DNA: TGTGCCAGCAGCCCCCCGGGGACCACTGAAGCTTTCTTT; CDR3: CASSPPGTTEAFF
V: TRBV4-2; size: few; D: NA; J: TRBJ2-2; DNA: TGTGCCAGCAGCCAAAGGGTGAACACCGGGGAGCTGTTTTTT; CDR3: CASSQRVNTGELFF
V: TRBV7-7; size: NA; D: TRBD1; J: TRBJ1-5; DNA: TGTGCCAGCAGCTTAGAATCAGACAGGGATCAGCCCCAGCATTTT; CDR3: CASSLESDRDQPQHF
V: TRBV10-3; size: NA; D: NA; J: TRBJ2-7; DNA: TGTGCCATCAGTGTAGGAAGAGACTACGAGCAGTACTTC; CDR3: CAISVGRDYEQYF
V: TRBV7-2; size: few; D: NA; J: TRBJ2-2; DNA: TGTGCCAGCAGCCCGCCGGGATATTTTCAGGGTACCGGGGAGCTGTTTTTT; CDR3: CASSPPGYFQGTGELFF
V: TRBV9; size: NA; D: NA; J: TRBJ1-1; DNA: TGTGCCAGCAGCGTACAGGGGAGCACTGAAGCTTTCTTT; CDR3: CASSVQGSTEAFF
V: TRBV19; size: NA; D: NA; J: TRBJ1-1; DNA: TGTGCCAGTGGGGGGAACACTGAAGCTTTCTTT; CDR3: CASGGNTEAFF
V: TRBV4-2; size: NA; D: NA; J: TRBJ1-1; DNA: TGTGCCAGCAGCCAAGACCCGGGGGGGATGGCTGAAGCTTTCTTT; CDR3: CASSQDPGGMAEAFF